Listed below are T cell receptor beta chains from one sample, sequenced in a study of regulatory T cells in long-lasting Graves disease. TCRdb used MiXCR to reprocess the multiplex PCR reads, holding one entry per CDR3 protein. The table lists roughly 470,000 distinct CDR3 sequences, roughly 20% of them singletons. The sample in question was peripheral blood mononuclear cells (PBMCs), obtained when the disease was refractory, from a patient treated with antithyroid drugs. These receptors originate from a female donor with Graves disease. The CDR3 runs from the conserved cysteine through the conserved F or W. A D gene is named only where the DNA matches it firmly. Some rows have no size entry. The others give once, few or many, or a class for an expanded clone.

size: many; V: TRBV11-2; J: TRBJ1-1; D: -; DNA: TGTGCCAGCAGCCTGGATGGCACTGAAGCTTTCTTT; CDR3: CASSLDGTEAFF
size: many; V: TRBV6-5; J: TRBJ1-2; D: -; DNA: TGTGCCAGCAGTTACTCGTGGGACACCTCCTATGGCTACACCTTC; CDR3: CASSYSWDTSYGYTF
size: few; V: TRBV7-2; J: TRBJ1-1; D: -; DNA: TGTGCCAGCAGCCCTCCTACATTGGGGACTGAAGCTTTCTTT; CDR3: CASSPPTLGTEAFF
size: many; V: TRBV20-1; J: TRBJ2-7; D: -; DNA: TGCAGTGCTAGCGGGAGCGGCACCTACGAGCAGTACTTC; CDR3: CSASGSGTYEQYF
size: many; V: TRBV27; J: TRBJ1-6; D: -; DNA: TGTGCCAGCAGTTCGGCTATTGGAGGATCACCCCTCCACTTT; CDR3: CASSSAIGGSPLHF
size: many; V: TRBV29-1; J: TRBJ2-7; D: TRBD2; DNA: TGCAGCGTTGAAGGCCATCGCGGGAGGGATTACGAGCAGTACTTC; CDR3: CSVEGHRGRDYEQYF
size: many; V: TRBV5-1; J: TRBJ1-2; D: -; DNA: TGCGCCAGCAGCTTGGCAGATTTCTATGGCTACACCTTC; CDR3: CASSLADFYGYTF
size: -; V: TRBV10-3; J: TRBJ2-5; D: -; DNA: TGTGCCATCAGTGAATCTGACAGACAAGAGACCCAGTACTTC; CDR3: CAISESDRQETQYF
size: many; V: TRBV28; J: TRBJ2-5; D: -; DNA: TGTGCCAGCAGTTTATATTTTGGGACCGAGGAGGAGACGCGGTACTTC; CDR3: CASSLYFGTEEETRYF
size: -; V: TRBV7-3; J: TRBJ2-3; D: TRBD2; DNA: TGTGCCAGCAGCCGCGGGACTAGCGAAAGCACAGATACGCAGTATTTT; CDR3: CASSRGTSESTDTQYF
size: many; V: TRBV10-3; J: TRBJ2-7; D: TRBD2; DNA: TGTGCCATCAGTGAGTCGATCGGGACTAGCGGGTTGTCCGAGCAGTACTTC; CDR3: CAISESIGTSGLSEQYF
size: many; V: TRBV6-2/TRBV6-3; J: TRBJ2-7; D: -; DNA: TGTGCCAGCAGTGAGACCAGGGGGGCCCCCTACGAGCAGTACTTC; CDR3: CASSETRGAPYEQYF
size: many; V: TRBV28; J: TRBJ2-5; D: -; DNA: TGTGCCAGCACCTTGGGTAGGGATTTCCAAGAGACCCAGTACTTC; CDR3: CASTLGRDFQETQYF
size: many; V: TRBV7-2; J: TRBJ2-2; D: TRBD2; DNA: TGTGCCAGCAGCTTAGCGGCACTAGCGGGGACCGGGGAGCTGTTTTTT; CDR3: CASSLAALAGTGELFF
size: -; V: TRBV6-2/TRBV6-3; J: TRBJ2-1; D: -; DNA: TGTGCCAGCAGTATAATCGGGGTAGGGAATGAGCAGTTCTTC; CDR3: CASSIIGVGNEQFF
size: many; V: TRBV6-2/TRBV6-3; J: TRBJ2-6; D: TRBD2; DNA: TGTGCCAGCAGTTACGTGGTAGCGGGGTTCTCTGGGGCCAACGTCCTGACTTTC; CDR3: CASSYVVAGFSGANVLTF
size: many; V: TRBV6-5; J: TRBJ1-1; D: -; DNA: TGTGCCAGCAGTTACGGCGCAGGGTGGAACACTGAAGCTTTCTTT; CDR3: CASSYGAGWNTEAFF
size: few; V: TRBV28; J: TRBJ2-3; D: -; DNA: TGTGCCAGCAGTTCAGGGACTCGCCAAGCAGATACGCAGTATTTT; CDR3: CASSSGTRQADTQYF
size: few; V: TRBV29-1; J: TRBJ2-5; D: -; DNA: TGCAGCGTTGATACCTCTTTTAGCCGGGAGACCCAGTACTTC; CDR3: CSVDTSFSRETQYF
size: few; V: TRBV6-2/TRBV6-3; J: TRBJ2-5; D: -; DNA: TGTGCCAGCAGTTACTGGAGGGTTCAAGAGACCCAGTACTTC; CDR3: CASSYWRVQETQYF
size: -; V: TRBV6-2/TRBV6-3; J: TRBJ1-5; D: TRBD1; DNA: TGTGCCAGCAGTTATTCCCCCACCGTGACAGGGGTTGGGCAGCCCCAGCATTTT; CDR3: CASSYSPTVTGVGQPQHF
size: many; V: TRBV11-3; J: TRBJ2-7; D: TRBD1; DNA: TGTGCCAGCAGCTTAAGGCAGGGGGCCGACGAGCAGTACTTC; CDR3: CASSLRQGADEQYF
size: -; V: TRBV10-3; J: TRBJ1-3; D: -; DNA: TGTGCCATCAGTGAGGGTGGGGCGGATGGAAACACCATATATTTT; CDR3: CAISEGGADGNTIYF
size: -; V: TRBV5-1; J: TRBJ2-1; D: -; DNA: TGCGCCAGCAGCCTCCGGGTAGCCGCTACAGGGGAGCAGTTCTTC; CDR3: CASSLRVAATGEQFF
size: many; V: TRBV19; J: TRBJ2-2; D: -; DNA: TGTGCCAGTAGTCTCCGGACTAACACCGGGGAGCTGTTTTTT; CDR3: CASSLRTNTGELFF
size: few; V: TRBV28; J: TRBJ2-7; D: TRBD2; DNA: TGTGCCAGCAGTTCCCGGGAGGGAGCCTACGAGCAGTACTTC; CDR3: CASSSREGAYEQYF
size: many; V: TRBV7-2; J: TRBJ2-7; D: TRBD2; DNA: TGTGCCAGCAGTTGGGCGGGGACTACCTACGAGCAGTACTTC; CDR3: CASSWAGTTYEQYF
size: many; V: TRBV12-3/TRBV12-4; J: TRBJ2-7; D: -; DNA: TGTGCCAGCAGTTTATACCGGCGGGGAACTTACGAGCAGTACTTC; CDR3: CASSLYRRGTYEQYF
size: few; V: TRBV14; J: TRBJ2-2; D: -; DNA: TGTGCCAGCAGCCGATATACGGGGCAGATTGTAGCCGGGGAGCTGTTTTTT; CDR3: CASSRYTGQIVAGELFF
size: -; V: TRBV28; J: TRBJ1-6; D: -; DNA: TGTGCCAGCAGCTACGCCTACTCACCCCTCCACTTT; CDR3: CASSYAYSPLHF
size: -; V: TRBV12-3/TRBV12-4; J: TRBJ1-6; D: -; DNA: TGTGCCAGCAGTTTAGGGGTGACCAGGGTAGGGTCACCCCTCCACTTT; CDR3: CASSLGVTRVGSPLHF
size: many; V: TRBV19; J: TRBJ1-1; D: -; DNA: TGTGCCAGTAGTATATCGGGGGCCACTGAAGCTTTCTTT; CDR3: CASSISGATEAFF
size: -; V: TRBV20-1; J: TRBJ2-6; D: -; DNA: TGCAGTGCCGATAGAGGTCCAGGAGACTCTGGGGCCAACGTCCTGACTTTC; CDR3: CSADRGPGDSGANVLTF
size: many; V: TRBV6-1; J: TRBJ2-5; D: -; DNA: TGTGCCAGCACCACCGGAGCGGTGGGGACCCAGTACTTC; CDR3: CASTTGAVGTQYF
size: many; V: TRBV20-1; J: TRBJ2-5; D: TRBD2; DNA: TGCAGTGCTAGAGATGGGCTAGCGGGAGCCACAGAGACCCAGTACTTC; CDR3: CSARDGLAGATETQYF
size: few; V: TRBV3-1; J: TRBJ2-4; D: -; DNA: TGTGCCAGCAGCCATGTTTCCGGGAATGTCAAAAACATTCAGTACTTC; CDR3: CASSHVSGNVKNIQYF
size: many; V: TRBV19; J: TRBJ2-7; D: -; DNA: TGTGCCAGTAGTATCAACGGGGACGGCTCCTACGAGCAGTACTTC; CDR3: CASSINGDGSYEQYF
size: -; V: TRBV20-1; J: TRBJ2-7; D: TRBD2; DNA: TGCAGTGCTACGGGACTAGCGGGAGTGAGCTCCTACGAGCAGTACTTC; CDR3: CSATGLAGVSSYEQYF
size: -; V: TRBV3-1; J: TRBJ2-5; D: TRBD1; DNA: TGTGCCAGCAGCCTAAGGACAGGTTTCCAAGAGACCCAGTACTTC; CDR3: CASSLRTGFQETQYF
size: many; V: TRBV24-1; J: TRBJ2-7; D: -; DNA: TGTGCCACCAGTGATTTGGACGGTTACGAGCAGTACTTC; CDR3: CATSDLDGYEQYF
size: -; V: TRBV6-5; J: TRBJ2-2; D: TRBD1; DNA: TGTGCCAGCAGTTACTTAACAGGGGCCTTGGGGACCGGGGAGCTGTTTTTT; CDR3: CASSYLTGALGTGELFF